The 15 T cell receptor beta chains presented below share a single source sample, sequenced in a study of blood T cell repertoires in COVID-19. The repertoire was sequenced with immunoSEQ multiplex PCR; TCRdb's copy has only in-frame clones and lacks some. The table shows under 80,000 clones, with approximately 80% occurring only once. Sample: peripheral blood. The receptors were sampled from a man aged 50-60 years with acute or convalescent COVID-19.

This chain connects TRBV19 to TRBJ2-2, with 8 positions matching TRBD1. Germline V gene lookup returns CDR1 LNHDA and CDR2 SQIVND (reference sequence). The CDR3 is made up of 16 amino acids. The V gene end was trimmed by 7 bases and the J gene end by 1 base; junction bases not matched to a gene: 8. CDR3 sequence: CASNIIGQGNTGELFF. The CDR3, as DNA: TGTGCCAGTAATATTATAGGACAGGGGAACACCGGGGAGCTGTTTTTT.

The rearrangement uses TRBV4-2 and TRBJ1-1; 9 bases map to TRBD1. CDR1 and CDR2 from the germline V gene are LGHNA and YNFKEQ. The trim removed 0 bases at V and 2 bases at J, leaving 4 bases unmatched. This CDR3 is built from 16 residues. The CDR3 DNA is TGTGCCAGCAGCCAAGATATGGGACAGGGTAACACTGAAGCTTTCTTT. Its protein product is CASSQDMGQGNTEAFF.

V usage is TRBV7-9 and J usage is TRBJ1-3; a possible D gene is TRBD1 (5 bases). Germline V gene data show CDR1 as SEHNR and CDR2 as FQNEAQ (reference sequence). The CDR3 loop spans 16 amino acids. Trimming removed 5 bases from V and 0 bases from J, with 14 bases in between. The CDR3 loop is CASSRRGLSSGNTIYF. CDR3 nucleotide sequence: TGTGCCAGCAGCCGACGGGGACTCAGCTCTGGAAACACCATATATTTT.

The genes are TRBV7-2 and TRBJ2-7; possible D gene TRBD1, 6 bases. The CDR3 extends over 13 amino acids. CDR1 is SGHTA and CDR2 is FQGNSA in the germline V gene. The ends were cut back, 4 bases at V and 3 bases at J, with 10 bases in the middle. The CDR3 sequence is CASSYRTDYEQYF. The CDR3 DNA is TGTGCCAGCAGCTACCGGACAGACTACGAGCAGTACTTC.

This clone was seen once. The chain uses TRBV19 and TRBJ2-3, with D hard to call. The CDR3 runs to 11 residues. Germline CDR1 is LNHDA and CDR2 is SQIVND (reference sequence). V shed 5 bases and J shed 14 bases, with 14 bases lying between them. CDR3 sequence: CASSQARRMYF. CDR3 coding DNA: TGTGCCAGTAGTCAGGCCCGTAGGATGTATTTT.

CDR3 amino acids: CASSLGGQNTEAFF. The CDR3 DNA reads TGTGCCAGCAGCCTAGGGGGACAGAACACTGAAGCTTTCTTT. V and J are TRBV7-2 and TRBJ1-1, with a possible D match to TRBD1 (6 bases). The CDR3 totals 14 residues. Germline V gives CDR1 SGHTA, CDR2 FQGNSA. Trimming pared 5 bases from V and 1 base from J, leaving 11 bases between. Looking up the rest from reference TRBV7-2 and TRBJ1-1 gives the full variable domain: GAGVSQSPSNKVTEKGKDVELRCDPISGHTALYWYRQSLGQGLEFLIYFQGNSAPDKSGLPSDRFSAERTGGSVSTLTIQRTQQEDSAVYLCASSLGGQNTEAFFGQGTRLTVV.

This clone occurred once. V gene TRBV7-2 combines with J gene TRBJ1-1; D perhaps matches TRBD1 (6 bases). Germline lookup yields CDR1 SGHTA and CDR2 FQGNSA. V gave up 5 bases and J gave up 5 bases, with 21 bases separating them. The CDR3 has 16 amino acids. The CDR3 spells CASSPRGGAKSTEAFF. CDR3 sequence (DNA): TGTGCCAGCAGCCCCCGGGGGGGGGCGAAGTCGACTGAAGCTTTCTTT.

The rearrangement uses TRBV19 and TRBJ1-1; TRBD1 matches 9 bases. In germline, CDR1 is LNHDA, CDR2 SQIVND (reference sequence). The ends lost 9 bases at V and 0 bases at J; junction bases unmatched: 5. The CDR3 loop spans 14 amino acids. The CDR3 loop reads CASRDRVMNTEAFF. In DNA, the CDR3 is TGTGCCAGCAGGGACAGGGTAATGAACACTGAAGCTTTCTTT.

The chain is built from TRBV21-1 and TRBJ1-6. TRBV21-1 counts as a pseudogene. The CDR3 sequence is 16 residues long. The CDR3 region has the DNA TGTGCCAGCAGCAAAGAGCGGGGGGGGATCAATTCACCCCTCCACTTT. This sequence encodes CASSKERGGINSPLHF.

The chain carries TRBV19 and TRBJ2-7; no clear D. Germline CDR1 LNHDA, CDR2 SQIVND (reference sequence). Trimming removed 4 bases from V and 3 bases from J, with 13 bases in between. The CDR3 sequence is 14 residues long. The CDR3 nucleotides read TGTGCCAGTAGTAGGGCAACAACTTACTACGAGCAGTACTTC. It specifies CASSRATTYYEQYF.

The rearrangement joins TRBV19 to TRBJ2-1; maybe TRBD2 (6 bases). Trimming removed 9 bases from V and 7 bases from J, with 19 bases in between. Germline V gene sequence: CDR1 LNHDA, CDR2 SQIVND (reference sequence). The CDR3 has 14 residues. Written as DNA, the CDR3 is TGTGCCAGCGGAGAGGTAAGCGGGTTGAATGAGCAGTTCTTC. This gives the protein CASGEVSGLNEQFF.

The chain couples TRBV4-2 to TRBJ2-3, with D possibly matching TRBD1 (6 bases). The CDR3 contains 16 residues. The germline V gene encodes CDR1 LGHNA and CDR2 YNFKEQ. V lost 2 bases, J lost 1 base, and 13 bases lay in between. CDR3 bases: TGTGCCAGCAGCCAACGTTCAGGGGATGGCACAGATACGCAGTATTTT. Protein: CASSQRSGDGTDTQYF.

This clone was counted a few times. The V call is TRBV12-3 or TRBV12-4, the J call TRBJ1-2; possibly TRBD1 for D (6 bases). The CDR3 consists of 13 residues. V was shortened by 6 bases and J by 2 bases, with 10 bases between the two germline ends. CDR3 loop: CASSRTGNYGYTF. CDR3 bases: TGTGCCAGCAGCCGAACAGGGAACTATGGCTACACCTTC.

The genes are TRBV4-3 and TRBJ2-7, with D perhaps TRBD1 (6 bases). Germline loops: CDR1 LGHNA, CDR2 YSLEER. This CDR3 is 15 amino acids long. The V and J ends lost 0 bases and 6 bases respectively, with 15 bases between them. Written as DNA, the CDR3 is TGCGCCAGCAGCCAAGATATTGGCAGGGGCGGCGAGCAGTACTTC. This encodes CASSQDIGRGGEQYF.

This chain connects TRBV29-1 to TRBJ1-2; 10 positions match TRBD1. The CDR3 totals 14 residues. Trimming removed 4 bases from V and 8 bases from J; junction bases left unmatched: 10. Germline V gene sequence: CDR1 SQVTM, CDR2 ANQGSEA. The CDR3 reads CSVGTRTGGNGYTF. CDR3 DNA: TGCAGCGTTGGGACCCGGACAGGGGGGAACGGCTACACCTTC.